This record covers a single TCR beta chain. Its antigen is currently unknown. The data derive from a study of cytomegalovirus exposure and HLA in healthy donors. The V end lost 1 base, the J end lost 7 bases, and 11 bases lay between the germline ends. This CDR3 comprises 14 residues. Germline values: CDR1 LGHNA, CDR2 YNFKEQ. Whole-study findings and limits: As a later analysis revealed, most CMV-associated TCR beta chains appeared HLA-restricted.

A multiplex PCR was run with 60 Vbeta primers and 13 Jbeta primers. Data came from immunoSEQ multiplex PCR; TCRdb stores just in-frame clones and leaves some out. The sample shows 100,000 to 150,000 clones, about 80% of them seen only once. The chain employs TRBV4-2 and TRBJ2-1; D uncertain. This sequence originates from a woman aged 50 to 60 in good health and CMV-seronegative. Sequencing input: PBMCs. CDR3 region: CASSQVAPVNEQFF. The CDR3 nucleotides are TGTGCCAGCAGCCAAGTTGCGCCTGTGAATGAGCAGTTCTTC.